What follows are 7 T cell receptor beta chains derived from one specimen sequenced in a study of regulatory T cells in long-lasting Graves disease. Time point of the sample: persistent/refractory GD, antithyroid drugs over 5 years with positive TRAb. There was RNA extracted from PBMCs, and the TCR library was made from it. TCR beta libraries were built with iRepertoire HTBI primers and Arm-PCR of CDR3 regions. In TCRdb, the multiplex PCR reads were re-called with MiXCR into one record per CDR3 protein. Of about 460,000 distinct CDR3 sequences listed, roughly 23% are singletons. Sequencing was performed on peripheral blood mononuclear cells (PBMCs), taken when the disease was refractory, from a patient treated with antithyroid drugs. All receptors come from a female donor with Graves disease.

CDR3 protein: CASSEQGLVTTNEKLFF. CDR3 in DNA: TGTGCCAGCAGTGAACAGGGGTTGGTAACAACTAATGAAAAACTGTTTTTT. This sequence joins TRBV12-3 or TRBV12-4 and TRBJ1-4; 7 nucleotides agree with TRBD1. The V gene end was trimmed by 5 bases and the J gene end by 0 bases; junction bases not matched to a gene: 9. The CDR3 loop spans 17 amino acids.

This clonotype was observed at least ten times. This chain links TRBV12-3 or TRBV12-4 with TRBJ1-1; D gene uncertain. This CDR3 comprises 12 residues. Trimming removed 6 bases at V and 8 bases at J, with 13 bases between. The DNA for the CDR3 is TGTGCCAGCAGACTGTGGGCTTCCGAAGCTTTCTTT. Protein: CASRLWASEAFF.

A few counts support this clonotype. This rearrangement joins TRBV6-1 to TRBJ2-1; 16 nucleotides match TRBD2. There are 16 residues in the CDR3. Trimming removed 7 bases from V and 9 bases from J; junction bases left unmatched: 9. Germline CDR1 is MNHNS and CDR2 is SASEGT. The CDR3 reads CASTVPGLAGGGEQFF. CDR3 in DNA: TGTGCCAGCACCGTCCCGGGACTAGCGGGAGGGGGTGAGCAGTTCTTC.

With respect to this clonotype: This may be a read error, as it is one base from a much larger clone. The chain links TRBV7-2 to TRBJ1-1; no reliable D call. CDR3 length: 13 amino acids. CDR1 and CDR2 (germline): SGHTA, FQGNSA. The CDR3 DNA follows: TGTGCCAGCAGCTTAGTGAAGAACACTGAAGCTCTCTTT. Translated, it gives CASSLVKNTEALF.

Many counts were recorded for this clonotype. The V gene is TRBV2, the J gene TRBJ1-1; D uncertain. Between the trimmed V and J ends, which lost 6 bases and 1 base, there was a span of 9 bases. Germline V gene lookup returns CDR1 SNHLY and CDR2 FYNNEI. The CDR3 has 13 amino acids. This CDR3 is CASRETANTEAFF. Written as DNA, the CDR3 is TGTGCCAGCAGGGAGACCGCGAACACTGAAGCTTTCTTT.

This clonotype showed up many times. The CDR3 protein is CSAGGEYEQYF. The CDR3 nucleotides read TGCAGTGCAGGGGGGGAGTACGAGCAGTACTTC. The chain couples TRBV20-1 to TRBJ2-7, with D perhaps matching TRBD2 (7 bases). The CDR3 spans 11 residues. V was pared by 6 bases and J by 4 bases, with 10 bases between. Germline loops: CDR1 DFQATT, CDR2 SNEGSKA (reference sequence).

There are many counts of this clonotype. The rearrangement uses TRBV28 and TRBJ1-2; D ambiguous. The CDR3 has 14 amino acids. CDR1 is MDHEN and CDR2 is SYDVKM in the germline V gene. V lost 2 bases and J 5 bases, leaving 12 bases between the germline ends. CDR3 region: CASSLTRPTYGYTF. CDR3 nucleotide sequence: TGTGCCAGCAGTTTAACGCGACCGACGTATGGCTACACCTTC.